These T cell receptor beta chains were read from a single sample in a study of Graves' ophthalmopathy and Graves' hyperthyroidism. MiXCR, run by TCRdb on the multiplex PCR reads, gives a single entry per CDR3 protein. The data hold 650,000 to 900,000 distinct CDR3 sequences, with roughly two fifths observed a single time. Sequenced input: peripheral blood. Every receptor here comes from an adult man with Graves' ophthalmopathy. Both conserved end residues are part of each CDR3. Each record gives: V gene, clone size, CDR3 length, D gene, J gene, CDR3 protein, CDR3 DNA. D genes are given only for firm matches. Not every row has a clone size; where given, it reads once, few, many or a size class.

TRBV2,NA,15,NA,TRBJ2-5,CASSEGGTGKETQYF,TGTGCCAGCAGTGAAGGGGGCACGGGGAAAGAGACCCAGTACTTC
TRBV15,NA,13,NA,TRBJ1-5,CATSSRGDQPQHF,TGTGCCACCAGCAGCCGAGGGGATCAGCCCCAGCATTTT
TRBV6-6,few,12,NA,TRBJ2-7,CASSYQGSEQYF,TGTGCCAGCAGTTACCAGGGTAGCGAGCAGTACTTC
TRBV20-1,NA,14,NA,TRBJ1-6,CSARRDNHNSPLHF,TGCAGTGCTAGGCGGGACAATCATAATTCACCCCTCCACTTT
TRBV2,few,13,NA,TRBJ1-2,CASSLSPGGGYTF,TGTGCCAGCAGTTTATCGCCGGGTGGTGGCTACACCTTC
TRBV10-2,NA,14,NA,TRBJ2-5,CASSAGSIEETQYF,TGCGCCAGCAGTGCGGGGAGTATCGAAGAGACCCAGTACTTC
TRBV25-1,NA,16,NA,TRBJ1-1,CASSVPASLSNTEAFF,TGTGCCAGCAGCGTCCCCGCGTCGTTGTCGAACACTGAAGCTTTCTTT
TRBV29-1,NA,12,TRBD1,TRBJ2-3,CSAQGRTDTQYF,TGCAGCGCACAGGGGCGCACAGATACGCAGTATTTT
TRBV29-1,NA,16,TRBD1,TRBJ2-7,CSVEGSRGQGANEQYF,TGCAGCGTTGAAGGTAGTCGGGGACAGGGGGCGAACGAGCAGTACTTC
TRBV2,many,14,TRBD1,TRBJ1-1,CASSNRGGNTEAFF,TGTGCCAGCAGTAACAGGGGTGGGAACACTGAAGCTTTCTTT
TRBV10-3,few,13,NA,TRBJ2-7,CAISITETYEQYF,TGTGCCATCAGTATTACAGAGACCTACGAGCAGTACTTC
TRBV12-3/TRBV12-4,many,14,TRBD2,TRBJ2-5,CASSRASGQETQYF,TGTGCCAGCAGCCGAGCTAGCGGCCAAGAGACCCAGTACTTC
TRBV20-1,many,12,NA,TRBJ1-6,CSASDSNSPLHF,TGCAGTGCGTCGGACTCCAATTCACCCCTCCACTTT
TRBV10-2,NA,16,TRBD1,TRBJ1-6,CACSAKTGLGNSPLHF,TGCGCCTGCAGTGCTAAGACAGGGCTAGGGAATTCACCCCTCCACTTT
TRBV7-9,few,14,NA,TRBJ2-2,CASRPWRDTGELFF,TGTGCCAGCCGCCCATGGAGGGACACCGGGGAGCTGTTTTTT
TRBV2,many,10,NA,TRBJ2-7,CASSDQEQYF,TGTGCCAGCAGTGACCAGGAGCAGTACTTC
TRBV11-2,few,12,NA,TRBJ2-2,CASSTKLWELFF,TGTGCCAGCTCGACTAAGCTCTGGGAGCTGTTTTTT